This T cell receptor (beta chain) comes out of a study of cytomegalovirus exposure and HLA in healthy donors. PCR primers comprised 60 Vbeta and 13 Jbeta primers. The authors' processing: Later analysis identified roughly 82 million unique TCR beta chains, 9 million to 13 million shared. Here immunoSEQ multiplex PCR was the method, and the copy in TCRdb shows in-frame clones only, minus some. V and J calls and clone size are those listed in that table; D and trimming were worked out from the DNA. The data show 200,000 to 250,000 clones, under 85% seen once. This clone has a handful of counts. The antigen is undetermined. The CDR3 length is 12 residues. Trimming removed 6 bases from V and 3 bases from J; junction bases left unmatched: 2. Germline V lookup: CDR1 SNHLY, CDR2 FYNNEI. The study, taken as a whole, reports: As a later analysis revealed, the rate of TCR association differed by HLA locus, with DRB1 most and HLA-C fewest. Through in vitro validation, three CMV-associated chains were shown to be specific for CMV antigens.

The clonotype originates from a man over 45 in good health and CMV-seronegative. The chain couples TRBV2 to TRBJ2-7, with 7 bases fitting TRBD2. The specimen sequenced was PBMCs. CDR3 sequence reads: CASRWTSYEQYF. The CDR3 bases are TGTGCCAGCAGATGGACTAGCTACGAGCAGTACTTC.